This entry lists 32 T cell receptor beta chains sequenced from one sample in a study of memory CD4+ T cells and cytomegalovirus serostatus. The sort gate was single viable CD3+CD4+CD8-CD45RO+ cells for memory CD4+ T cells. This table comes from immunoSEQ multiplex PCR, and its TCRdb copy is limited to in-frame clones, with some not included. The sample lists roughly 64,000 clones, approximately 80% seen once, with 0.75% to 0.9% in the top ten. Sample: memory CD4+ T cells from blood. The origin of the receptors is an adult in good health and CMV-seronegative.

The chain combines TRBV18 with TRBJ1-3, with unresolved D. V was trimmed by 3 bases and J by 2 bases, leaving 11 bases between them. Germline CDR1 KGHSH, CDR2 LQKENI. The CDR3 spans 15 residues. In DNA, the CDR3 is TGTGCCAGCTCACCCGAGGGTTCGGCTGGAAACACCATATATTTT. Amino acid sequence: CASSPEGSAGNTIYF.

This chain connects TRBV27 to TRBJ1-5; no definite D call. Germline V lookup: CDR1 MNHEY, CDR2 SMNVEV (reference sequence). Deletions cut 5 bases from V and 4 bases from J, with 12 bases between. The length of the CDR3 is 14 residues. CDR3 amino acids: CASSRLDDNQPQHF. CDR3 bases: TGTGCCAGCAGTCGGTTGGACGATAATCAGCCCCAGCATTTT.

The CDR3 region is CASGPRQGNTEAFF. CDR3 DNA: TGTGCTAGTGGTCCACGACAGGGGAACACTGAAGCTTTCTTT. The J gene is TRBJ1-1, the V gene TRBV12-5, with 7 bases fitting TRBD1. The CDR3 runs to 14 residues. V was pared by 5 bases and J by 1 base, with 4 bases of the junction left unmatched. Germline CDR1 LGHNT, CDR2 FRNRAP.

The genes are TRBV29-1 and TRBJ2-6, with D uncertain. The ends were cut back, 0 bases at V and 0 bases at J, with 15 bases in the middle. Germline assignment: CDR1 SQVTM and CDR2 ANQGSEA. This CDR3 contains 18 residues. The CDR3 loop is CSVEEEKGLSSGANVLTF. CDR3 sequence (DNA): TGCAGCGTTGAAGAGGAAAAGGGCCTCAGCTCTGGGGCCAACGTCCTGACTTTC.

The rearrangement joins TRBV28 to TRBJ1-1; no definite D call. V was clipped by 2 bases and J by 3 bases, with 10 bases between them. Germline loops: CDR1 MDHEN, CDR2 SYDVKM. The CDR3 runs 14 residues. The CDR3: CASSLAGGDTEAFF. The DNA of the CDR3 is TGTGCCAGCAGTTTAGCAGGCGGGGACACTGAAGCTTTCTTT.

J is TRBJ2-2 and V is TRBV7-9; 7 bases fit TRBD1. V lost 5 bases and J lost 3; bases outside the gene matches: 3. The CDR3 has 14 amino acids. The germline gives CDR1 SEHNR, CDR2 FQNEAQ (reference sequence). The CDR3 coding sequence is TGTGCCAGCAGCCCCGGGACAGACACCGGGGAGCTGTTTTTT. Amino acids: CASSPGTDTGELFF.

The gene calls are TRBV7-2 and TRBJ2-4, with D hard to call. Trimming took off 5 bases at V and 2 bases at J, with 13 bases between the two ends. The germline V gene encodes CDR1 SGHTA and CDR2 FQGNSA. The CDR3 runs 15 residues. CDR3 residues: CASSMAVRTKNIQYF. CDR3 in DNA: TGTGCCAGCAGCATGGCGGTTCGTACCAAAAACATTCAGTACTTC.

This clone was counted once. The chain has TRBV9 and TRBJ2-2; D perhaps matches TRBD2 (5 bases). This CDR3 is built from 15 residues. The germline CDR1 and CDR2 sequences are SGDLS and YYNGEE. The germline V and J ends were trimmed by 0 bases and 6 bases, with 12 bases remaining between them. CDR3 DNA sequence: TGTGCCAGCAGCGTAGGGAATCGGGGTTCCGGGGAGCTGTTTTTT. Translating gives CASSVGNRGSGELFF.

The CDR3 here is CASSLRRSYETQYF. DNA of the CDR3: TGTGCCAGCAGCTTGCGGCGGTCCTACGAGACCCAGTACTTC. J is TRBJ2-5 and V is TRBV7-2, with unresolved D. V was shortened by 3 bases and J by 5 bases, with 13 bases between the two germline ends. Germline CDR1 SGHTA, CDR2 FQGNSA. The CDR3 spans 14 residues. Full variable domain (outside the CDR3, taken from reference TRBV7-2 and TRBJ2-5): GAGVSQSPSNKVTEKGKDVELRCDPISGHTALYWYRQSLGQGLEFLIYFQGNSAPDKSGLPSDRFSAERTGGSVSTLTIQRTQQEDSAVYLCASSLRRSYETQYFGPGTRLLVL.

CDR3 DNA sequence: TGTGCCAGCAGCTTTGGCTCCGAGCAGTACTTC. Amino acid sequence: CASSFGSEQYF. This chain links TRBV7-2 with TRBJ2-7; the D is unclear. The CDR3 totals 11 residues. CDR1 and CDR2 from the germline V gene are SGHTA and FQGNSA. V lost 3 bases and J lost 6, with 6 bases in between.

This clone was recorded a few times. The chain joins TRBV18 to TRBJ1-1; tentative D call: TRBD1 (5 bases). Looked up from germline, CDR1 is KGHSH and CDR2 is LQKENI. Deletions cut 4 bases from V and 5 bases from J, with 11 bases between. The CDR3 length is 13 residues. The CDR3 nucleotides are TGTGCCAGCTCACAAGGGGAAGGGACTGAAGCTTTCTTT. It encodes CASSQGEGTEAFF.

The DNA for the CDR3 is TGCAGCGTTGAAAAGGGACAGGGGGTTCAGAGCTACACCTTC. Translated: CSVEKGQGVQSYTF. The V call is TRBV29-1, the J call TRBJ1-2; TRBD1 matches at 11 bases. The CDR3 sequence is 14 residues long. V lost 2 bases and J lost 9; bases outside the gene matches: 8. The germline gives CDR1 SQVTM, CDR2 ANQGSEA.

CDR3 sequence: CASSLARGGTEAFF. The CDR3 region has the DNA TGTGCCAGCAGCTTAGCTAGGGGAGGCACTGAAGCTTTCTTT. V gene TRBV7-8 combines with J gene TRBJ1-1; a possible D gene is TRBD1 (5 bases). The CDR3 contains 14 residues. Deletions cut 0 bases from V and 4 bases from J, with 9 bases between. Germline CDR1 is SGHVS and CDR2 is FQNEAQ.

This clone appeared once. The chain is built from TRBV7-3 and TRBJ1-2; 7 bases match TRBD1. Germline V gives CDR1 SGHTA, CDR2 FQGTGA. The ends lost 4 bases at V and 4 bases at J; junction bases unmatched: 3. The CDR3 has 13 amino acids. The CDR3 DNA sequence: TGTGCCAGCAGCTCGGGACAGCCCTATGGCTACACCTTC. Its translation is CASSSGQPYGYTF.

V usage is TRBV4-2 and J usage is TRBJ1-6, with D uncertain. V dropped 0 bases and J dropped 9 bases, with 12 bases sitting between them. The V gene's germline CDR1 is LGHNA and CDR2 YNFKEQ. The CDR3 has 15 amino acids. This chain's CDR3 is CASSQEGTVGSPLHF. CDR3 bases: TGTGCCAGCAGCCAAGAGGGCACCGTTGGTTCACCCCTCCACTTT.

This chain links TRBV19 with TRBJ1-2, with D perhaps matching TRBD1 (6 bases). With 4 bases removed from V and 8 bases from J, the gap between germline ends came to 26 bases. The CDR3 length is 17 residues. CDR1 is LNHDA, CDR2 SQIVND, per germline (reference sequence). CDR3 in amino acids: CASSTVVRGRLSTGYTF. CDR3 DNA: TGTGCCAGTAGTACCGTTGTCCGGGGGCGGTTATCTACAGGCTACACCTTC. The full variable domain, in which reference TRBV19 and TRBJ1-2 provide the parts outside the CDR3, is DGGITQSPKYLFRKEGQNVTLSCEQNLNHDAMYWYRQDPGQGLRLIYYSQIVNDFQKGDIAEGYSVSREKKESFPLTVTSAQKNPTAFYLCASSTVVRGRLSTGYTFGSGTRLTVV.

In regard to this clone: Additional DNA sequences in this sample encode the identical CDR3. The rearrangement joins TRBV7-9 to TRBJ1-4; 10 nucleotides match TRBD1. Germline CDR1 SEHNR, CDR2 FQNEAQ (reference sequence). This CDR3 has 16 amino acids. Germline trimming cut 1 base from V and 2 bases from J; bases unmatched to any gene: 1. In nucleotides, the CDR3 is TGTGCCAGCAGCTTAGGGGACAGGGGTACTAATGAAAAACTGTTTTTT. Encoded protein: CASSLGDRGTNEKLFF.

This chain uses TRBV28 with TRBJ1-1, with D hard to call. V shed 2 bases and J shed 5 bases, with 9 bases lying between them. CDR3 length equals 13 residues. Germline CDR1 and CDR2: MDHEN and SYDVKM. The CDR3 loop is CASSLGGRTEAFF. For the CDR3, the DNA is TGTGCCAGCAGTTTAGGAGGCCGGACTGAAGCTTTCTTT.

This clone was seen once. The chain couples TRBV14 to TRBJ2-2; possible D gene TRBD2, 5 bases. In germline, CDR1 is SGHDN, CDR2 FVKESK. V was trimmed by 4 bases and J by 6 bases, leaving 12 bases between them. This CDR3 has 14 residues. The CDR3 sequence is CASSPRTVAGELFF. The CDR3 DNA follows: TGTGCCAGCAGCCCCAGGACTGTGGCCGGGGAGCTGTTTTTT.

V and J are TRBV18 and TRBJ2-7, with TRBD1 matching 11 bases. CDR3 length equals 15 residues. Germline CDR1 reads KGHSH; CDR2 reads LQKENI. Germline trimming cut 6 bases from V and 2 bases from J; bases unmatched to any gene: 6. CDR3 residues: CASSPTGQGAYEQYF. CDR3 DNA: TGTGCCAGCTCCCCTACGGGACAGGGGGCCTACGAGCAGTACTTC. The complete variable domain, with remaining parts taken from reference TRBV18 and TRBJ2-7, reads NAGVMQNPRHLVRRRGQEARLRCSPMKGHSHVYWYRQLPEEGLKFMVYLQKENIIDESGMPKERFSAEFPKEGPSILRIQQVVRGDSAAYFCASSPTGQGAYEQYFGPGTRLTVT.

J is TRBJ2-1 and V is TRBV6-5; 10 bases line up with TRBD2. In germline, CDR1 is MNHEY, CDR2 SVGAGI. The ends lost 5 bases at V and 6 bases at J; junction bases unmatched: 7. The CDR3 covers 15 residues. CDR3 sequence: CASSKLAGTFNEQFF. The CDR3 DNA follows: TGTGCCAGCAGTAAACTAGCGGGAACTTTCAATGAGCAGTTCTTC.

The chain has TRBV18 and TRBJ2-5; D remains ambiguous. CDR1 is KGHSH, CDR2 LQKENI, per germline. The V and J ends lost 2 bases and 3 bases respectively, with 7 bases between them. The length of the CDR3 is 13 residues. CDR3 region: CASSPDLEETQYF. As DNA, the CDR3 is TGTGCCAGCTCACCAGACCTAGAAGAGACCCAGTACTTC.

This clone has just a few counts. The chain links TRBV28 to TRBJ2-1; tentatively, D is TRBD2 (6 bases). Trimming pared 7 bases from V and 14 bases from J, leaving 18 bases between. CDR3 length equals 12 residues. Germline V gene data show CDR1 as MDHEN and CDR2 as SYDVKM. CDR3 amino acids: CASTLSGRPEFF. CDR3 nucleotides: TGTGCCAGCACCCTTTCGGGGAGGCCAGAGTTCTTC.

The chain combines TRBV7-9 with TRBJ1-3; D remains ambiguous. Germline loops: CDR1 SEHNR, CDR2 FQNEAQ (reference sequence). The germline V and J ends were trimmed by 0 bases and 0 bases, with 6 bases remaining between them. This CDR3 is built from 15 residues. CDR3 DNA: TGTGCCAGCAGCTTAGCCAGTCTCTCTGGAAACACCATATATTTT. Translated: CASSLASLSGNTIYF.

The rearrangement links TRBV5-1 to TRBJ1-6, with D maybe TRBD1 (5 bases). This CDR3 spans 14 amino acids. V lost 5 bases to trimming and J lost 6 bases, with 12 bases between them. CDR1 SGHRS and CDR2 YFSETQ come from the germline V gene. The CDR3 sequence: CASRVYGGNSPLHF. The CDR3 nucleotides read TGCGCCAGCAGAGTATACGGGGGTAATTCACCCCTCCACTTT. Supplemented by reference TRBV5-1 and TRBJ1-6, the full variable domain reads KAGVTQTPRYLIKTRGQQVTLSCSPISGHRSVSWYQQTPGQGLQFLFEYFSETQRNKGNFPGRFSGRQFSNSRSEMNVSTLELGDSALYLCASRVYGGNSPLHFGNGTRLTVT.

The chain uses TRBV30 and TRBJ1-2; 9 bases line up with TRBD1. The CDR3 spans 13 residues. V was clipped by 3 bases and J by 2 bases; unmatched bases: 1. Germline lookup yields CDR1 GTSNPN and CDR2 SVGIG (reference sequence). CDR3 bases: TGTGCCTGGAGCGGGACAGGGAACTATGGCTACACCTTC. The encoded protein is CAWSGTGNYGYTF.

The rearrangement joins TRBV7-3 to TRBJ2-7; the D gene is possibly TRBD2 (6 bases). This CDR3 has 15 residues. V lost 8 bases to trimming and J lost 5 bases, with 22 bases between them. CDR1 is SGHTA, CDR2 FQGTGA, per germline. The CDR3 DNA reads TGTGCCAGCCCCAATGGGACTGGCCAGGTCGACGAGCAGTACTTC. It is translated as CASPNGTGQVDEQYF.

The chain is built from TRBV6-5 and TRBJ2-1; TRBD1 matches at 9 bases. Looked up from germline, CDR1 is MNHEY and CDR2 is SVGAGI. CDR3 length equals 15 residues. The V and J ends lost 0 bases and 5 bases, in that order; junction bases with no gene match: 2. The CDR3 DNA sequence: TGTGCCAGCAGTTACTCGGGACAGGGTAACAATGAGCAGTTCTTC. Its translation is CASSYSGQGNNEQFF.

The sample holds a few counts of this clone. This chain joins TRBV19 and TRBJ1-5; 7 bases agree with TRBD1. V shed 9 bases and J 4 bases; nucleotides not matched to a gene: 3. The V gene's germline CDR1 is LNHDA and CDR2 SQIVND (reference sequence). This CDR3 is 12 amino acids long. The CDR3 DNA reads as TGTGCCAGCAGGACAGGAAATCAGCCCCAGCATTTT. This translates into CASRTGNQPQHF.

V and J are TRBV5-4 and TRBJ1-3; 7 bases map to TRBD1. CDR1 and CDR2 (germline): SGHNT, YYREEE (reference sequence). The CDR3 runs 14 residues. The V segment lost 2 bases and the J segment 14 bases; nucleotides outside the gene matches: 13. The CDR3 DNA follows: TGTGCCAGCAGCTTCGGACAGGATTCTCGGTTATTATATTTT. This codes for CASSFGQDSRLLYF.

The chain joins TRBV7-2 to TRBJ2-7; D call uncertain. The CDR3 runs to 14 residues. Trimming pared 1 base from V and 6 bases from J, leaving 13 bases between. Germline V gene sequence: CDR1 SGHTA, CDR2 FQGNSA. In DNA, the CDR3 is TGTGCCAGCAGCTTAGGCCTGGATGGGCTCGAGCAGTACTTC. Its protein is CASSLGLDGLEQYF.

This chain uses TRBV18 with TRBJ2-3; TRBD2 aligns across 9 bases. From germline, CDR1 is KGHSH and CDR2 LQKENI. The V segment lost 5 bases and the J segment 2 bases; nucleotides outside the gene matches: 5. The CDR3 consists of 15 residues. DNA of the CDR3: TGTGCCAGCTCAATGGCGGGAGGGAACACAGATACGCAGTATTTT. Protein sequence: CASSMAGGNTDTQYF.